This TCR beta chain was identified during a study of PD-1 blockade in classical Hodgkin lymphoma (TCRdb year 2020). General notes on the study: A peripheral blood immune signature of response to PD-1 blockade in classical Hodgkin lymphoma was defined using TCR beta sequencing and CyTOF. Findings and caveats that apply to the study as a whole: Baseline TCR diversity was reported to be lower in newly diagnosed patients than in healthy donors, and even lower in relapsed/refractory patients. Only a single clinical trial cohort was studied, and what caused the repertoire differences, possibly disease activity or prior therapy, remained undefined.

Cut back by 0 bases and 4 bases, the V and J ends lie 18 bases apart. Counted from cysteine to phenylalanine, this CDR3 has 17 amino acids. Only the CDR3 portion is preserved as DNA: 51 bases, with reading frame beginning at the first base. CDR1 and CDR2, per the germline V gene, are SQVTM and ANQGSEA. Genomic DNA was isolated using the Qiagen DNeasy kit from unsorted PBMCs as well as from negatively selected CD4+ and CD8+ fractions. Using primers that anneal to V and J segments, immunoSEQ multiplex PCR amplified the TCR beta CDR3 regions. A synthetic immune receptor repertoire was used to minimize amplification bias, and any residual bias was removed computationally once sequencing was done. The original pipeline was this. Repertoire diversity was quantified as the Shannon entropy index using custom Python scripts. Unsorted, CD4+ and CD8+ repertoires were analyzed separately, except for combined analyses in which CD4+ and CD8+ sequences were merged in silico. TCRdb took over this immuneACCESS table, retaining in-frame rearrangements with V and J assigned. Such tables are incomplete; in checked studies, under half of the missing clones stem from an unresolved V gene, and the remainder is unexplained. V, J and clone size were drawn from that table, and D and trimming were deduced from the DNA. Present in this sample are fewer than 20,000 clones, 90% of which were seen just once. Together, the top ten hold 6.9% of the sample.

Notes on this clone: This receptor's antigen is unknown. Within one base of it there is no much larger clone, and no base qualities were kept.

The time point label, as the study defines it: newly diagnosed, previously untreated cHL patient sample. As a comparison group for the relapsed/refractory trial patients, PBMCs from patients with newly diagnosed, previously untreated classical Hodgkin lymphoma were sequenced. Peripheral blood was collected in 8 mL Vacutainer Cell Preparation Tubes, from which PBMCs were isolated by centrifugation and then cryopreserved. Sequences were obtained from peripheral blood mononuclear cells (PBMCs). This receptor chain uses TRBV29-1 and TRBJ2-2; a tentative D call is TRBD1 (5 bases match). The receptor's source is a human donor with classical Hodgkin lymphoma. The nucleotide sequence is given as TGCAGCGTTGAAGAGGCGGAAGGGGTTCGTGGCACCGGGGAGCTGTTTTTT. Its coded protein is CSVEEAEGVRGTGELFF.